The 8 T cell receptor beta chains below were found in one sample sequenced in a study of blood T cell repertoires in COVID-19. Assay: immunoSEQ multiplex PCR; the TCRdb copy retains only in-frame clones and omits some. The data show 210,000 or so clones, 80% seen once. The sample taken for sequencing was peripheral blood. The receptors derive from a human donor in a cohort sampled during active COVID-19.

CDR3 nucleotides: TGTGCCAGCAGAGGGACTAGCGGGAGGTTATTAGGCTCCTACGAGCAGTACTTC. Translated, it gives CASRGTSGRLLGSYEQYF. V is TRBV27 and J is TRBJ2-7, with 15 bases fitting TRBD2. CDR3 length: 18 amino acids. The V gene end was trimmed by 6 bases and the J gene end by 0 bases; junction bases not matched to a gene: 9. Germline CDR1 MNHEY, CDR2 SMNVEV (reference sequence).

Only one count was recorded for this clone. This sequence joins TRBV18 and TRBJ1-4; the D is unclear. Germline V gives CDR1 KGHSH, CDR2 LQKENI. V dropped 2 bases and J dropped 5 bases, with 6 bases sitting between them. This CDR3 has 13 residues. CDR3 amino acids: CASSPSLNEKLFF. Here the CDR3 DNA reads TGTGCCAGCTCACCAAGCTTGAATGAAAAACTGTTTTTT.

The chain uses TRBV7-3 and TRBJ2-5, with 9 bases matching TRBD1. This CDR3 region has 13 residues. Germline V gives CDR1 SGHTA, CDR2 FQGTGA. The J segment lost 7 bases and the V segment lost 5 bases, leaving 5 bases of the junction unmatched. The CDR3 loop reads CASSPDRGWTQYF. The CDR3 nucleotides are TGTGCCAGCAGCCCGGACAGGGGCTGGACCCAGTACTTC. The complete variable domain, with remaining parts taken from reference TRBV7-3 and TRBJ2-5, reads GAGVSQTPSNKVTEKGKYVELRCDPISGHTALYWYRQSLGQGPEFLIYFQGTGAADDSGLPNDRFFAVRPEGSVSTLKIQRTERGDSAVYLCASSPDRGWTQYFGPGTRLLVL.

The genes are TRBV6-5 and TRBJ1-1, with D perhaps matching TRBD1 (6 bases). V was shortened by 2 bases and J by 4 bases, with 14 bases between the two germline ends. The V gene's germline CDR1 is MNHEY and CDR2 SVGAGI. The CDR3 consists of 15 residues. CDR3 in DNA: TGTGCCAGCAGTTACATGGGGGCGGGAGTCACTGAAGCTTTCTTT. Translation: CASSYMGAGVTEAFF.

The J gene is TRBJ2-6, the V gene TRBV5-6, with TRBD1 as a possible D gene (5 bases). The V and J ends lost 0 bases and 0 bases respectively, with 13 bases between them. The CDR3 is made up of 18 amino acids. Germline-derived CDR1 and CDR2 are SGHDT and YYEEEE. The CDR3 region has the DNA TGTGCCAGCAGCTTGGTTCGGGTAAGGGGCTCTGGGGCCAACGTCCTGACTTTC. This gives the protein CASSLVRVRGSGANVLTF.

This clone was observed a single time. The V call is TRBV19, the J call TRBJ2-3, with 11 bases identical to TRBD2. Germline loops: CDR1 LNHDA, CDR2 SQIVND (reference sequence). The ends lost 6 bases at V and 2 bases at J; junction bases unmatched: 7. This CDR3 has 16 amino acids. CDR3 DNA sequence: TGTGCCAGTAGCGCTGGGACTAGCGGTCTCACAGATACGCAGTATTTT. This sequence encodes CASSAGTSGLTDTQYF.

The V call is TRBV25-1, the J call TRBJ2-1, with 11 bases that match TRBD2. This CDR3 region has 15 residues. In germline, CDR1 is MGHDK, CDR2 SYGVNS. With V trimmed by 10 bases and J by 0 bases, 5 bases remained unmatched. CDR3 residues: CATWTSGYSYNEQFF. The DNA for the CDR3 is TGTGCCACCTGGACTAGCGGGTACTCCTACAATGAGCAGTTCTTC.

The chain has TRBV29-1 and TRBJ1-2, with 8 bases that match TRBD1. The J segment lost 4 bases and the V segment lost 5 bases, leaving 6 bases of the junction unmatched. The CDR3 has 13 residues. Germline CDR1 reads SQVTM; CDR2 reads ANQGSEA. For the CDR3, the DNA is TGCAGCGTTTCCTACAGGGGGAGCTATGGCTACACCTTC. Its protein product is CSVSYRGSYGYTF.